This T cell receptor beta chain was profiled in a study of cytomegalovirus exposure and HLA in healthy donors. The CDR3 loop spans 13 amino acids. V lost 1 base and J 5 bases, leaving 10 bases between the germline ends. The germline V gene has CDR1 SGHNT and CDR2 YYREEE (reference sequence). The PCR employed 60 Vbeta primers together with 13 Jbeta primers. Methods used by the authors: Later analysis identified 80 million to 90 million unique TCR beta chains, around 10 million shared. Sequencing used immunoSEQ multiplex PCR; TCRdb keeps in-frame clones, though not all of them. Clone size and V and J calls were adopted from that table, with D and trimming inferred from the DNA. The sample lists over 90,000 clones; 65% to 85% were seen once.

The sample consisted of PBMCs. The sequence was collected from a woman in her sixties in good health and CMV-seropositive. The chain recombines TRBV5-4 with TRBJ2-7; D remains unclear. The CDR3 region has the DNA TGTGCCAGCAGCTTGACGGATCGGGACGAGCAGTACTTC. It specifies CASSLTDRDEQYF.